This T cell receptor beta chain was profiled in a study of shared clonotypes between healthy human individuals. With regard to this clone: Antigen: not known.

Findings of the study overall: It was observed that about 5% of naive CD4 clonotypes were shared across several donors. The genetic and exposure-history diversity represented was limited by few donors.

Germline CDR1 SEHNR, CDR2 FQNEAQ (reference sequence). There are 16 residues in the CDR3. V lost 4 bases, J lost 6 bases, and 16 bases lay in between. Method: immunoSEQ multiplex PCR; TCRdb's copy keeps in-frame clones and lacks some. The profile shows 2 million to 3 million clones, 90% to 95% of them singletons. The gene calls are TRBV7-9 and TRBJ1-6; D is possibly TRBD1 (5 bases). The sequenced material came from naive CD4+ T cells from PBMCs. Subset described: CD45RA+ positively selected. The TCR originated in a man between 18 and 35 years old in good health. Some clones in this sample may be carry-over from other donors' samples. The CDR3 protein is CASSSWAGISNSPLHF. In DNA, the CDR3 is TGTGCCAGCAGCTCCTGGGCAGGGATCAGTAATTCACCCCTCCACTTT.